The entry below describes one T cell receptor (beta chain). This record belongs to a study of T cell responses to AZD1222 COVID-19 vaccine. Trimming removed 0 bases from V and 7 bases from J, with 12 bases in between. This CDR3 contains 14 residues. The germline CDR1 and CDR2 sequences are MRHNA and SNTAGT. TCRdb keeps only in-frame clones here, not all; method: immunoSEQ multiplex PCR. Among 110,000 to 150,000 clones listed, more than 80% were seen once. The sample consisted of peripheral blood, taken on day 0 of AZD1222 vaccination. This clonotype was obtained from an adult in good health. The chain couples TRBV6-4 to TRBJ1-2; D possibly corresponds to TRBD1 (6 bases). The CDR3 spells CASSDSMGARGYTF. In DNA, the CDR3 is TGTGCCAGCAGTGACTCGATGGGGGCTCGTGGCTACACCTTC.